This T cell receptor beta chain was obtained from a study of T-cell reconstitution after alpha-beta-depleted transplantation in children. During its preparation, the TCRbeta library received unique molecular identifiers. TCRdb fed the PCR reads into MiXCR, producing one record per CDR3 protein. The sample holds hundreds of thousands of distinct CDR3 sequences, roughly a tenth seen once. Germline CDR1 is SGHRS and CDR2 is YFSETQ. Trimming pared 5 bases from V and 5 bases from J, leaving 11 bases between. The CDR3 runs 12 residues. The material sequenced was PBMCs from the stem cell graft donor, taken from the stem cell graft. This receptor was taken from a human donor who donated a stem cell graft to a child with acute myeloid leukemia. V is TRBV5-1 and J is TRBJ2-7; D is uncertain. The CDR3 here is CASRVAENEQYF. The CDR3 region has the DNA TGCGCCAGCAGGGTGGCAGAGAACGAGCAGTACTTC. The full variable domain, completed using reference TRBV5-1 and TRBJ2-7, is KAGVTQTPRYLIKTRGQQVTLSCSPISGHRSVSWYQQTPGQGLQFLFEYFSETQRNKGNFPGRFSGRQFSNSRSEMNVSTLELGDSALYLCASRVAENEQYFGPGTRLTVT.